This T cell receptor beta chain came from a study of T cells expressing NK-cell markers. About the study: Of eight sequenced donors, seven were HCMV-seropositive and one HCMV-seronegative.

The study, taken as a whole, reports: Whether expanded NKG2C+ T cell clones were HCMV specific stayed uncertain.

On this clonotype: What it binds is unknown.

TCR beta libraries carry UMIs added by 5'RACE template switching. TCRdb reprocessed the 5' RACE reads, keeping one entry per CDR3 protein, no DNA. The sample holds some 600,000 distinct CDR3 sequences. The CDR3 runs to 14 residues. CDR1 and CDR2 from the germline V gene are GTSNPN and SVGIG (reference sequence). This clonotype originated in a young man in good health. Sequenced material: blood T cells: a sorted CD56 or NKG2C T cell subset, CD4+ or CD8+ T cells, or bulk PBMC T cells (not recorded which). The chain joins TRBV30 to TRBJ1-5; the D gene TCRdb calls, TRBD1, cannot be checked with no DNA. CDR3 in amino acids: CAWGPGQGEQRQHF.